This T cell receptor beta chain was sequenced during a study of blood T cell repertoires in COVID-19. Study-wide background: Samples taken during acute and convalescent COVID-19 were collected in the United States, Italy and Spain.

TCRdb's table, derived via immunoSEQ multiplex PCR, lists solely in-frame clones and lacks some. The repertoire has 180,000 or so clones, roughly four fifths of them found once; the top ten carry roughly 7%. Sequenced material: PBMCs or T cells enriched from blood (not recorded which). The TCR was taken from a man in his forties or fifties who had recovered from COVID-19.

DNA for the CDR3: TGTGCCAGCATGAACAGGGGGCTGGGTAACTATGGCTACACCTTC. Translating it yields CASMNRGLGNYGYTF. The chain has TRBV5-4 and TRBJ1-2, with TRBD1 identical over 9 bases. CDR1 and CDR2 (germline): SGHNT, YYREEE (reference sequence). Trimming removed 6 bases from V and 1 base from J; junction bases left unmatched: 7. The CDR3 spans 15 residues.